The clone carrying this T cell receptor beta chain was counted only a few times. CDR1 and CDR2 from the germline V gene are LGHDT and YNNKEL (reference sequence). This CDR3 is built from 14 residues. Trimming took 4 bases from V and 8 from J; bases not matched to a gene: 6. These data belong to a study of blood T cell repertoires in COVID-19. Overall study: Nucleic acid was either cDNA or gDNA, and it came from T cells, B-cell-depleted T cells, or PBMCs.

In the authors' methods: Nucleated cell number was recorded as an estimate derived from reference gene primer amplification. TCRdb keeps only in-frame clones here, not all; method: immunoSEQ multiplex PCR. V and J calls and clone size are given by that table; D and trimming were obtained from the DNA. The sample carries some 73,000 clones, less than 85% recorded once. Specimen: peripheral blood. This clonotype originated in a man in his 60s with acute or convalescent COVID-19. The rearrangement links TRBV3-1 (or the pseudogene TRBV3-2) to TRBJ2-2, with 8 bases that match TRBD1. The CDR3: CASSLLDRAGELFF. The CDR3 nucleotides read TGTGCCAGCAGCCTCCTGGACAGGGCTGGGGAGCTGTTTTTT.